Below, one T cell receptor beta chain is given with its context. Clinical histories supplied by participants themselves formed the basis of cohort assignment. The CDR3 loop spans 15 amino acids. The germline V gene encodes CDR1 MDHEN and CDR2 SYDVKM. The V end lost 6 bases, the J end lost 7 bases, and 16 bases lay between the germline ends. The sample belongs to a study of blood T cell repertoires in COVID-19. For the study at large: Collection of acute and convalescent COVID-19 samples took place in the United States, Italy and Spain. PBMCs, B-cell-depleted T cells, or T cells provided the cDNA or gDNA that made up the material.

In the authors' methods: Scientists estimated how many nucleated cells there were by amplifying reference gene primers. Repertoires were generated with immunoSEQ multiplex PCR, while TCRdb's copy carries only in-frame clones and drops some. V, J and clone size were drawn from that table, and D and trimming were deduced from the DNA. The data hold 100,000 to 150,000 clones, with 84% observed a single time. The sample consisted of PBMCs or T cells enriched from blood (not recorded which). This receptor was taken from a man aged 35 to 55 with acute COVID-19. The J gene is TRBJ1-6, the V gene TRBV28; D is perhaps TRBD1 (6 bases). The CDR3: CASSPARGTNSPLHF. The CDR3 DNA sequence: TGTGCCAGCAGCCCTGCCAGGGGTACAAATTCACCCCTCCACTTT.